This is a list of T cell receptor beta chains from one sample in a study of identical twins. In TCRdb, the 5' RACE reads were re-called with MiXCR into one record per CDR3 protein. The table records about 720,000 distinct CDR3 sequences, over 8.5% of them present only once. These records were also assigned to another study, of yellow fever vaccine responses in identical twins.

Specimen: PBMCs. These receptors originate from a woman younger than 35 in good health. The CDR3 runs from the conserved cysteine through the conserved F or W. A D gene is named only where the DNA matches it firmly. For some rows the clone size is stated as once, few or many, or as a class when expanded; others skip it.

clone size	D gene	V gene	J gene	CDR3 DNA	CDR3 protein
NA	TRBD2	TRBV12-3/TRBV12-4	TRBJ2-3	TGTGCCAGCACGACTAGCGGGAGAAGGGGGCTCGGTAGAGATACGCAGTATTTT	CASTTSGRRGLGRDTQYF
NA	NA	TRBV18	TRBJ2-3	TGTGCCAGCTCCCCTCGGGTCGACAGTGAAGGACCTTTTAGCACAGATACGCAGTATTTT	CASSPRVDSEGPFSTDTQYF
many	NA	TRBV12-3/TRBV12-4	TRBJ1-5	TGTGCCAGCAGGTTTACGGGGGGTCGGCAGCCCCAGCATTTT	CASRFTGGRQPQHF
many	NA	TRBV6-2/TRBV6-3	TRBJ2-1	TGTGCCAGCAGTTTGTTAGGATGGGAGCAGTTCTTC	CASSLLGWEQFF
many	NA	TRBV20-1	TRBJ2-1	TGCAGTGCTAGGGTCGGGGGAACCTCCTACAATGAGCAGTTCTTC	CSARVGGTSYNEQFF
NA	TRBD1	TRBV5-1	TRBJ1-2	TGCGCCAGCAGCTCCAGACAGGGGAACTATGGCTACACCTTC	CASSSRQGNYGYTF
few	NA	TRBV20-1	TRBJ2-4	TGCAGTGCTAGTTTACCAGGGGCACTAATAGCCAAAAACATTCAGTACTTC	CSASLPGALIAKNIQYF
few	TRBD2	TRBV6-5	TRBJ2-7	TGTGCCAGCATTACCCCTAGCGGATACGAGCAGTACTTC	CASITPSGYEQYF
NA	TRBD2	TRBV3-1	TRBJ2-1	TGTGCCAGCAGTTCTAGCGGGGGGGCCGATGAGCAGTTCTTC	CASSSSGGADEQFF
NA	NA	TRBV27	TRBJ1-5	TGTGCCAGCAGTTTGAGGGGATTTTATCAGCCCCAGCATTTT	CASSLRGFYQPQHF
NA	NA	TRBV5-1	TRBJ2-7	TGCGCCAGCAGCTTGGCCATAGGTCCGGACTACGAGCAGTACTTC	CASSLAIGPDYEQYF
NA	NA	TRBV9	TRBJ2-1	TGTGCCAGCAGCGTAACCCGGGCCAACAATCAGCAGTTCTTC	CASSVTRANNQQFF
NA	TRBD1	TRBV5-1	TRBJ2-7	TGCGCCAGCAGCCTAACAGGGGGCGCACCCTACGAGCAGTACTTC	CASSLTGGAPYEQYF
NA	NA	TRBV27	TRBJ2-2	TGTGCCAGCAAGGAGAGCCGGGTACAGACCGTTACCGGGGAGCTGTTTTTT	CASKESRVQTVTGELFF
few	TRBD2	TRBV4-3	TRBJ2-7	TGCGCCAGCAGTCGGTTTGCGCGGGAGGGCTACGAGCAGTACTTC	CASSRFAREGYEQYF
NA	NA	TRBV5-1	TRBJ2-3	TGCGCCAGCAGCTTCGAGCAGGGTACGTCAGATACGCAGTATTTT	CASSFEQGTSDTQYF
many	NA	TRBV20-1	TRBJ2-2	TGCAGTGCTAGAGATCGACAGAACACCGGGGAGCTGTTTTTT	CSARDRQNTGELFF
many	NA	TRBV20-1	TRBJ2-1	TGCAGTGCTAGAACCCGGGACCCGCGTTATGAGCAGTTCTTC	CSARTRDPRYEQFF
NA	TRBD2	TRBV10-3	TRBJ2-5	TGTGCCATCAGTGAGTCAATACTAGCGGGAGCCCCAAGTGAAGAGACCCAGTACTTC	CAISESILAGAPSEETQYF
NA	TRBD2	TRBV3-1	TRBJ2-7	TGTGCCAGCAGCCAAACTCGAGCGGGAGTCCACGAGCAGTACTTC	CASSQTRAGVHEQYF
NA	TRBD1	TRBV7-4	TRBJ2-1	TGTGCCACCAGCCAAGCCGGGACAGGGTACAATGAGCAGTTCTTC	CATSQAGTGYNEQFF
few	NA	TRBV19	TRBJ2-7	TGTGCCAGTAGTATAGCAGGGGTGTCCTACGAGCAGTACTTC	CASSIAGVSYEQYF
many	TRBD2	TRBV7-2	TRBJ2-1	TGTGCCAGCAGCTTAGTTCTGCGGGAGAGGGATGAGCAGTTCTTC	CASSLVLRERDEQFF
many	TRBD1	TRBV4-2	TRBJ2-7	TGTGCCAGCAGCCAAGCCGGGACAGGGACCTACGAGCAGTACTTC	CASSQAGTGTYEQYF
many	TRBD1	TRBV7-2	TRBJ2-7	TGTGCCAGCAGCTTAGGGGACAGGCCCTACGAGCAGTACTTC	CASSLGDRPYEQYF
NA	TRBD2	TRBV4-2	TRBJ2-1	TGTGCCAGCAGCACCCAACTAGCGGGAGGAAGTGATGAGCAGTTCTTC	CASSTQLAGGSDEQFF
NA	NA	TRBV20-1	TRBJ2-5	TGCAGTGCTAGAGACGAAGTTCTGGAGACCCAGTACTTC	CSARDEVLETQYF
many	NA	TRBV3-1	TRBJ2-3	TGTGCCAGCAGCCAAACCACTAGAGGCACAGATACGCAGTATTTT	CASSQTTRGTDTQYF
NA	NA	TRBV11-2	TRBJ2-7	TGTGCCAGCAGCTTAAGGTCGGGGCTGGACCGAAGCTCCTACGAGCAGTACTTC	CASSLRSGLDRSSYEQYF
few	NA	TRBV7-3	TRBJ1-1	TGTGCCAGCAGCCCTAACAGGGTTTCGAGTGAAGCTTTCTTT	CASSPNRVSSEAFF
many	NA	TRBV6-5	TRBJ2-5	TGTGCCAGCAGCTCCGACCGAGAGACCCAGTACTTC	CASSSDRETQYF
NA	TRBD2	TRBV6-5	TRBJ2-5	TGTGCCAGCAGTTACTCGTGGCCTAGCGGGGGGGCGTCGGGAGGGACCCAGTACTTC	CASSYSWPSGGASGGTQYF
few	TRBD2	TRBV5-1	TRBJ2-3	TGCGCCACCGCGACTAGCTCCACAGATACGCAGTATTTT	CATATSSTDTQYF
many	NA	TRBV7-2	TRBJ1-5	TGTGCCAGCAGCTTAGCGCTAGGCAGCTATAGCAATCAGCCCCAGCATTTT	CASSLALGSYSNQPQHF
few	NA	TRBV20-1	TRBJ2-3	TGCAGTGCTAGGGCGGGCCCTAGCATGTCAGATACGCAGTATTTT	CSARAGPSMSDTQYF
few	TRBD1	TRBV29-1	TRBJ1-6	TGCAGCGTTAGCCGGGACAGGGAGAATTCACCCCTCCACTTT	CSVSRDRENSPLHF
NA	NA	TRBV12-3/TRBV12-4	TRBJ2-1	TGTGCCAGCAATTTGTTCCCCTACAATGAGCAGTTCTTC	CASNLFPYNEQFF
NA	TRBD2	TRBV5-1	TRBJ2-2	TGCGCCAGCAGCCCGATTGACTACCAGCGGGGGGGGCGTGGCACCGGGGAGCTGTTTTTT	CASSPIDYQRGGRGTGELFF
many	NA	TRBV5-1	TRBJ1-5	TGCGCCAGCAGCTTGTCAGCGGGGAATCAGCCCCAGCATTTT	CASSLSAGNQPQHF
few	NA	TRBV5-6	TRBJ2-5	TGTGCCAGCAGCTTGGAGTATGTGGGAGAGACCCAGTACTTC	CASSLEYVGETQYF
NA	TRBD2	TRBV6-5	TRBJ2-3	TGTGCCAGCAGTTACACGGGACTAGCGGCTACGACAGATACGCAGTATTTT	CASSYTGLAATTDTQYF
few	NA	TRBV29-1	TRBJ2-3	TGCAGCGGGAGGGGGGGGTCAGATACGCAGTATTTT	CSGRGGSDTQYF